This TCR beta chain was retrieved from a study of cytomegalovirus exposure and HLA in healthy donors. CDR3 length: 12 amino acids. With V trimmed by 6 bases and J by 8 bases, 3 bases remained unmatched. CDR1 ENHRY and CDR2 SYGVKD come from the germline V gene. The PCR was carried out with 60 Vbeta primers and 13 Jbeta primers. Measured with immunoSEQ multiplex PCR; TCRdb has only the in-frame clones, and not every one. The sample lists around 200,000 clones; around 85% were seen once. This chain connects TRBV10-3 to TRBJ1-2, with 10 bases matching TRBD1. This sequence was found in a man aged 40-55 years in good health and CMV-seropositive. Sequenced sample: PBMCs. The CDR3 DNA reads TGTGCCATCAGGGGGACAGGGGAAGGCTACACCTTC. Protein sequence: CAIRGTGEGYTF.